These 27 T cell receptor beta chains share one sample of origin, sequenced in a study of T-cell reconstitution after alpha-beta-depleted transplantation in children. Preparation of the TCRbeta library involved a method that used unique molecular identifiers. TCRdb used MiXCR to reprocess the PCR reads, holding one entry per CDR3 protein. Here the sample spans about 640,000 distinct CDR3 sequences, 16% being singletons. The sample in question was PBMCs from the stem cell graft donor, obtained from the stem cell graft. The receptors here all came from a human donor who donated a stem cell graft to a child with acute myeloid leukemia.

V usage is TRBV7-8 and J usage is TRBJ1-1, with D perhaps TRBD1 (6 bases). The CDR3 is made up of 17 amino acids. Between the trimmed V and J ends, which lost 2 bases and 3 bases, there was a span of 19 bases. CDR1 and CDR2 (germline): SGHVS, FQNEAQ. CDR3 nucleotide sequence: TGTGCCAGCAGCTTATATCTGTCACTCCCAGGGGACACTGAAGCTTTCTTT. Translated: CASSLYLSLPGDTEAFF.

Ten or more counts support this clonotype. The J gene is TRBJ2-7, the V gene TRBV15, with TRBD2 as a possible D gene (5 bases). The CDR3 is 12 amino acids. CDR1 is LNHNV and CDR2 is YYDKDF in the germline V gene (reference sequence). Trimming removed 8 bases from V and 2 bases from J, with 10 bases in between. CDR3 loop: CATSNGAYEQYV. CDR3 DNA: TGTGCCACCTCCAACGGGGCCTACGAGCAGTACGTC.

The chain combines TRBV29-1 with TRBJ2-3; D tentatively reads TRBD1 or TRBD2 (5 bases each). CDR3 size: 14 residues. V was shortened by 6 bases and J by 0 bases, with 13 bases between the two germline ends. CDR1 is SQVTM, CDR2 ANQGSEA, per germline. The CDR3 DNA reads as TGCAGCGTCACCGGGACCTCTAGCACAGATACGCAGTATTTT. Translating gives CSVTGTSSTDTQYF.

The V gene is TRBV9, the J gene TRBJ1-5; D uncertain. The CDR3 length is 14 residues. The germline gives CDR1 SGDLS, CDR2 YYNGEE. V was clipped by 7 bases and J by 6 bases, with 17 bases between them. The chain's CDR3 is CASSREGGGQPQHF. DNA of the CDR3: TGTGCCAGCTCTCGGGAGGGAGGTGGTCAGCCCCAGCATTTT.

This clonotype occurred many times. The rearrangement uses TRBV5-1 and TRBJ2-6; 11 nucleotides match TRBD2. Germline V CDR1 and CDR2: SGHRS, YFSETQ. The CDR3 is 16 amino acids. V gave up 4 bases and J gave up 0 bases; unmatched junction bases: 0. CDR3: CASSTSGGSGANVLTF. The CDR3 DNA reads TGCGCCAGCAGCACTAGCGGGGGCTCTGGGGCCAACGTCCTGACTTTC.

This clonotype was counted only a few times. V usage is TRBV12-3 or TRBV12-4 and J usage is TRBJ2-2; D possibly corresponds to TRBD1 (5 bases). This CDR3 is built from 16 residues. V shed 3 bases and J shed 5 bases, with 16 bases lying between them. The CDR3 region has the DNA TGTGCCAGCAGTTTGCCAGAGGCAGGGTGGACCGGGGAGCTGTTTTTT. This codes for CASSLPEAGWTGELFF.

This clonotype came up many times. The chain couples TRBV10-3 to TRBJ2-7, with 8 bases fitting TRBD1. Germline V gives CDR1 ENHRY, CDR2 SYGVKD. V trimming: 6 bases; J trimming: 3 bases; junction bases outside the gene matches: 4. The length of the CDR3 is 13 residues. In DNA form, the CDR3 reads TGTGCCATCAGCCGGGACAGGAACTACGAGCAGTACTTC. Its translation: CAISRDRNYEQYF.

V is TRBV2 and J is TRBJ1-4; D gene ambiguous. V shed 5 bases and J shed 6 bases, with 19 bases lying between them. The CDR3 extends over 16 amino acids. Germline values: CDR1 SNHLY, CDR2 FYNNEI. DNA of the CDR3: TGTGCCAGCAGTTACGGGCCCCCTGCGCTTGATGAAAAACTGTTTTTT. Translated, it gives CASSYGPPALDEKLFF. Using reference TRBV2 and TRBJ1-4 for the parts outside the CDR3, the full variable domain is EPEVTQTPSHQVTQMGQEVILRCVPISNHLYFYWYRQILGQKVEFLVSFYNNEISEKSEIFDDQFSVERPDGSNFTLKIRSTKLEDSAMYFCASSYGPPALDEKLFFGSGTQLSVL.

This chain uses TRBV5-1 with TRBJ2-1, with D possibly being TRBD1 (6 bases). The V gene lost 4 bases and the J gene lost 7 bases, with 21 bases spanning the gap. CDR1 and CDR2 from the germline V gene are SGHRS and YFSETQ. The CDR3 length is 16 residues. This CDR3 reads CASSTLGQTGGNEQFF. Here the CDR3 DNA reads TGCGCCAGCAGCACGCTTGGACAGACTGGAGGAAATGAGCAGTTCTTC.

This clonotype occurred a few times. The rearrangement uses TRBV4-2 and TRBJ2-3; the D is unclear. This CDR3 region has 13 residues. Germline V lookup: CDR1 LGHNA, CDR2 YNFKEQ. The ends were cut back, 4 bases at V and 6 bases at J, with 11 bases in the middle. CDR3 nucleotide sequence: TGTGCCAGCAGCCCTCGTTTGGGGGATACGCAGTATTTT. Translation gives CASSPRLGDTQYF.

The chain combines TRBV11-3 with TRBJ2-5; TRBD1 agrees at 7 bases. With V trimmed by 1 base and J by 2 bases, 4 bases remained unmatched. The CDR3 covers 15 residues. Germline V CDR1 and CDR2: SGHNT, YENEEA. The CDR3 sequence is CASSLGQGSQETQYF. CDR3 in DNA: TGTGCCAGCAGCTTAGGACAGGGAAGTCAAGAGACCCAGTACTTC.

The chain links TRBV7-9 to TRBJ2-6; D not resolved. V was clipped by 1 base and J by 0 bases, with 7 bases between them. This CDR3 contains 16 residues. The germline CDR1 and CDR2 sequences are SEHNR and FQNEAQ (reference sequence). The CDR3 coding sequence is TGTGCCAGCAGCTTAGGGACCTTCTCTGGGGCCAACGTCCTGACTTTC. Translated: CASSLGTFSGANVLTF.

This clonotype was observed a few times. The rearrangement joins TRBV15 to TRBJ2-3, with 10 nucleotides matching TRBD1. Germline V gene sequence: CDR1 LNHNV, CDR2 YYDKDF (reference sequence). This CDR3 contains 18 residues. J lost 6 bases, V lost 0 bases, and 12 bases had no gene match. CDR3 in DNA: TGTGCCACCAGCAGAGAAACTGGGGGACAGGGGATGCGGGATACGCAGTATTTT. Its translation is CATSRETGGQGMRDTQYF.

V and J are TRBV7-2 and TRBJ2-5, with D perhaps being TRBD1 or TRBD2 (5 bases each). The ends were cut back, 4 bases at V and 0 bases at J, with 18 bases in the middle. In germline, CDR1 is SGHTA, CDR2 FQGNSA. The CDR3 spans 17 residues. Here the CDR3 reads CASSSPFGAGNQETQYF. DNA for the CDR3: TGTGCCAGCAGCTCCCCGTTCGGGGCAGGCAACCAAGAGACCCAGTACTTC.

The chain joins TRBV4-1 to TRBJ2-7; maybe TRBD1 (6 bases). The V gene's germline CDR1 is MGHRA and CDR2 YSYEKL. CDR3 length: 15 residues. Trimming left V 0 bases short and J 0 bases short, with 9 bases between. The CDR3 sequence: CASSQETGPSYEQYV. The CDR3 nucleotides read TGCGCCAGCAGCCAAGAAACAGGGCCCTCCTACGAGCAGTACGTC.

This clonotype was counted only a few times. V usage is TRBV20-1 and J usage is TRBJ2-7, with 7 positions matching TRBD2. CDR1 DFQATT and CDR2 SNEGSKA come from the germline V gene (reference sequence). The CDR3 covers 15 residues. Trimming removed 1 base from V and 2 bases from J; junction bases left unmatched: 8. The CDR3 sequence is CSARVEAGMAYEQYF. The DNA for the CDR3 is TGCAGTGCTAGAGTCGAAGCGGGGATGGCCTACGAGCAGTACTTC.

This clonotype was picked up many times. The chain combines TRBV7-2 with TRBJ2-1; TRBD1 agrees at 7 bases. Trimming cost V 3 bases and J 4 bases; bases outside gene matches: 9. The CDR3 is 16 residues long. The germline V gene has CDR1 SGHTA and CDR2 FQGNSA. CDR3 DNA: TGTGCCAGCAGCTTCACCGGGACAGCTATTTACAATGAGCAGTTCTTC. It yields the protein CASSFTGTAIYNEQFF.

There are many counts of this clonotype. The CDR3 loop reads CASSLGTAYTGELFF. The CDR3 DNA is TGTGCCAGCAGCTTAGGGACAGCCTACACCGGGGAGCTGTTTTTT. The chain couples TRBV7-6 to TRBJ2-2; D is perhaps TRBD1 (6 bases). V was shortened by 1 base and J by 3 bases, with 9 bases between the two germline ends. The CDR3 totals 15 residues. The germline gives CDR1 SGHVS, CDR2 FNYEAQ.

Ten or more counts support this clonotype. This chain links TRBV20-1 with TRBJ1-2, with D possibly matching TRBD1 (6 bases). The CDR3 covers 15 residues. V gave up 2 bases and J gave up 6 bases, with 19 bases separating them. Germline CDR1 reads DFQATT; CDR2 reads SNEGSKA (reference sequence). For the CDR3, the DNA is TGCAGTGCTAGACTTCGCCCGGGACACGAGAATGGCTACACCTTC. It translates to CSARLRPGHENGYTF.

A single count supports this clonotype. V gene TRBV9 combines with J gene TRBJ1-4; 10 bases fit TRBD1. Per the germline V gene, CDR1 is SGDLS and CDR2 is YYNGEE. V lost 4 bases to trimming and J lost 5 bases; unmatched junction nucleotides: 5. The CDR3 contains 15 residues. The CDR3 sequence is CASSLRTGGNEKLFF. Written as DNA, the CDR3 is TGTGCCAGCAGCCTCCGGACAGGGGGAAATGAAAAACTGTTTTTT. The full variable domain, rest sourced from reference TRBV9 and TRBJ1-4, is DSGVTQTPKHLITATGQRVTLRCSPRSGDLSVYWYQQSLDQGLQFLIQYYNGEERAKGNILERFSAQQFPDLHSELNLSSLELGDSALYFCASSLRTGGNEKLFFGSGTQLSVL.

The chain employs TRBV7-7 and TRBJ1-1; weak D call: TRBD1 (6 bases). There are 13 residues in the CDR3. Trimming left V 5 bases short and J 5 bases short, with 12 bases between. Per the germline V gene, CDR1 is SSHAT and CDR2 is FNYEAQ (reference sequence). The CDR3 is CASSVSRGTEAFF. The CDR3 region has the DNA TGTGCCAGCAGCGTGTCAAGGGGGACTGAAGCTTTCTTT.

The CDR3 is CSARDRRGGGPQHF. The CDR3 nucleotides are TGCAGTGCTAGAGATAGACGGGGAGGCGGGCCCCAGCATTTT. The genes are TRBV20-1 and TRBJ1-5; D gene unclear. The CDR3 runs to 14 residues. The V end lost 0 bases, the J end lost 9 bases, and 15 bases lay between the germline ends. Per germline, CDR1 DFQATT and CDR2 SNEGSKA (reference sequence).

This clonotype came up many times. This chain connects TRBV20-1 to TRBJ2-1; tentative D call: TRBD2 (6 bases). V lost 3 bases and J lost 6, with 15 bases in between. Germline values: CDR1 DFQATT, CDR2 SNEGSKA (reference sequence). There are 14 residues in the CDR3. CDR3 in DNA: TGCAGTGCTAGGAAACTAGCCCCTGGCAATGAGCAGTTCTTC. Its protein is CSARKLAPGNEQFF.

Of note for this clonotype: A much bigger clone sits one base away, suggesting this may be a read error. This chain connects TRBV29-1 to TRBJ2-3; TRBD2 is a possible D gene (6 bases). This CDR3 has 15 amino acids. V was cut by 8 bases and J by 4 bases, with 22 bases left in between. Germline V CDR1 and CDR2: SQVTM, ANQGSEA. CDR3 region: CSLHRLVSWADTQYF. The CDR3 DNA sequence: TGCAGCCTCCACAGACTAGTTTCATGGGCAGATACGCAGTATTTT.

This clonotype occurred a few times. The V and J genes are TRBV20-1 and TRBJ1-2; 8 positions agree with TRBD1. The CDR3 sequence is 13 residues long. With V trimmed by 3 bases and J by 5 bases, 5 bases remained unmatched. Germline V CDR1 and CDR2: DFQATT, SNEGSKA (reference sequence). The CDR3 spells CSARQGALYGYTF. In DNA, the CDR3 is TGCAGTGCTAGGCAGGGGGCCCTTTATGGCTACACCTTC.

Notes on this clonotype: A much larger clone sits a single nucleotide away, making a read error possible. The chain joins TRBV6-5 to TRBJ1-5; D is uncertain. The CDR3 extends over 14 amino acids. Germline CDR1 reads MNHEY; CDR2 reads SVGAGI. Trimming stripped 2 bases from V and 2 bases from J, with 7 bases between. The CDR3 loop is CASSYAQGNQPQHF. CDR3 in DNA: TGTGCCAGCAGTTACGCCCAGGGCAATCAGCCCCAGCATTTT.

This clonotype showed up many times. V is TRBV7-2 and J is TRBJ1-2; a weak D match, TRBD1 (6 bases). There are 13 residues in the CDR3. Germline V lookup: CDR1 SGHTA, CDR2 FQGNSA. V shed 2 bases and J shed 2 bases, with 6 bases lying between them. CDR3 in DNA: TGTGCCAGCAGCTTACAGGGGAACTATGGCTACACCTTC. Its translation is CASSLQGNYGYTF.